This T cell receptor beta chain was profiled in a study of shared clonotypes between healthy human individuals. Assay used: immunoSEQ multiplex PCR; TCRdb lists only in-frame clones, some missing. This table has some 2,500,000 clones, 90% to 95% appearing once. V was clipped by 4 bases and J by 3 bases; unmatched bases: 9. Germline V gene data show CDR1 as MGHRA and CDR2 as YSYEKL. There are 17 residues in the CDR3. The rearrangement uses TRBV4-1 and TRBJ2-1, with 10 positions matching TRBD2. This sequence was found in a man between 18 and 35 years old in good health. Some clones in this sample may be carry-over from other donors' samples. The sequenced sample was naive CD4+ T cells from PBMCs. The subset was: CD45RA+ positively selected. The CDR3 DNA reads TGCGCCAGCAGCCCCCTACTAGCGGGACGGCTCTACAATGAGCAGTTCTTC. Translated, it gives CASSPLLAGRLYNEQFF.